This is a list of T cell receptor beta chains from one sample in a study of shared T cell receptors in the human thymus. The assay was immunoSEQ multiplex PCR, and TCRdb's table has in-frame clones only and misses some. This sample has roughly 560,000 clones; 75% to 80% occur once, and the top ten carry more than 0.01%. This sample also appeared in a second study, on human thymus T cells.

Specimen: thymocytes. The receptors originated from a boy in the first two years of life with a congenital heart defect. Both conserved end residues are part of each CDR3. D genes are given only for firm matches. The listing skips clone size in some rows; elsewhere it reads once, few, many or a size class.

clone_size,d_call,v_call,j_call,cdr3_aa,cdr3_nt
NA,TRBD2,TRBV28,TRBJ2-2,CLASGSTTGELFF,TGTCTGGCTAGCGGGAGTACCACCGGGGAGCTGTTTTTT
NA,TRBD1,TRBV5-5,TRBJ1-5,CASSLTGGGQPQHF,TGTGCCAGCAGCCTAACAGGGGGGGGGCAGCCCCAGCATTTT
once,NA,TRBV11-2,TRBJ2-2,CASSPTRRGRTANTGELFF,TGTGCCAGCAGCCCAACTCGGCGGGGGCGGACAGCTAACACCGGGGAGCTGTTTTTT
NA,TRBD2,TRBV2,TRBJ2-1,CASSSGLAGSNEQFF,TGTGCCAGCAGCTCGGGACTAGCGGGATCCAATGAGCAGTTCTTC
NA,NA,TRBV5-1,TRBJ2-7,CASSAGRQYEQYF,TGCGCCAGCAGCGCGGGCCGCCAGTACGAGCAGTACTTC
NA,NA,TRBV10-1,TRBJ2-1,CASSDPMGPLNEQFF,TGCGCCAGCAGTGACCCGATGGGGCCCCTCAATGAGCAGTTCTTC
NA,TRBD2,TRBV27,TRBJ2-2,CASSPRTSGIGGELFF,TGTGCCAGCAGTCCTCGGACTAGCGGGATCGGCGGGGAGCTGTTTTTT
NA,TRBD1,TRBV27,TRBJ1-4,CASSFVAGGGEKLFF,TGTGCCAGCAGTTTCGTCGCAGGGGGAGGAGAAAAACTGTTTTTT
NA,NA,TRBV28,TRBJ1-1,CASSHLMANRGLNTEAFF,TGTGCCAGCAGTCACCTTATGGCTAATAGGGGTTTGAACACTGAAGCTTTCTTT
NA,NA,TRBV27,TRBJ2-7,CASSSKPTSHSYEQYF,TGTGCCAGCAGTTCCAAACCGACTAGTCACAGCTACGAGCAGTACTTC
NA,TRBD1,TRBV28,TRBJ2-7,CASRPPGQAYKQYF,TGTGCCAGCAGGCCGCCGGGACAGGCTTACAAGCAGTACTTC
NA,NA,TRBV4-3,TRBJ1-2,CASSHHVTGEPRLNYGYTF,TGCGCCAGCAGCCACCACGTTACGGGGGAGCCCCGGCTTAACTATGGCTACACCTTC
once,TRBD2,TRBV2,TRBJ2-5,CASREAGGAGGETQYF,TGTGCCAGCCGGGAAGCGGGAGGCGCGGGGGGAGAGACCCAGTACTTC
NA,NA,TRBV7-2,TRBJ2-1,CASSTLPGWGRTYNEQFF,TGTGCCAGCAGCACACTCCCGGGGTGGGGGCGGACCTACAATGAGCAGTTCTTC
NA,NA,TRBV4-2,TRBJ1-2,CASSQDPQGGYTF,TGTGCCAGCAGCCAAGATCCCCAGGGTGGCTACACCTTC
once,TRBD1,TRBV2,TRBJ2-1,CASTQGARDYNEQFF,TGTGCCAGCACCCAGGGGGCTAGAGACTACAATGAGCAGTTCTTC
NA,NA,TRBV7-9,TRBJ2-3,CASTFPSHRTDTQYF,TGTGCCAGCACCTTTCCCTCACACCGCACAGATACGCAGTATTTT
NA,NA,TRBV5-1,TRBJ2-5,CASSLLPPLGYVRETQYF,TGCGCCAGCAGCTTGCTTCCACCACTGGGCTACGTGAGAGAGACCCAGTACTTC
NA,NA,TRBV7-8,TRBJ2-7,CASSFGIGRGGYEQYF,TGTGCCAGCAGCTTTGGGATAGGAAGGGGGGGCTACGAGCAGTACTTC
NA,TRBD2,TRBV27,TRBJ2-7,CASSCLETSGRLSEQYF,TGTGCCAGCAGTTGCCTCGAGACTAGCGGGAGACTAAGCGAGCAGTACTTC
NA,TRBD1,TRBV19,TRBJ1-5,CASLGQGMASNQPQHF,TGTGCCTCCTTGGGACAGGGGATGGCAAGCAATCAGCCCCAGCATTTT
NA,TRBD1,TRBV29-1,TRBJ2-3,CSAPPGGQGASPDQDTQYF,TGCAGCGCGCCCCCGGGGGGACAGGGGGCATCTCCTGACCAGGATACGCAGTATTTT